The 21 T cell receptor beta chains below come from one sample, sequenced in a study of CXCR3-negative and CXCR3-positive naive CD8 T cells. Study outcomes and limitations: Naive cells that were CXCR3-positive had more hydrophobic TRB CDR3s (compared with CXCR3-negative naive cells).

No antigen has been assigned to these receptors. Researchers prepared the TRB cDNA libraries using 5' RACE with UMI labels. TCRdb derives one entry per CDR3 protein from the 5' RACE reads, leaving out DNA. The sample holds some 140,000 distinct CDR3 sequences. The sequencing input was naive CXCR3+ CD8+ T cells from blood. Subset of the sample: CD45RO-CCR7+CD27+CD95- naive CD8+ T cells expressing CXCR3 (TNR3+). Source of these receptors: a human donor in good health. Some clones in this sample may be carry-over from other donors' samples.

The CDR3 sequence: CASSFPQDYTGELFF. This chain joins TRBV12-3 or TRBV12-4 and TRBJ2-2. This CDR3 has 15 residues.

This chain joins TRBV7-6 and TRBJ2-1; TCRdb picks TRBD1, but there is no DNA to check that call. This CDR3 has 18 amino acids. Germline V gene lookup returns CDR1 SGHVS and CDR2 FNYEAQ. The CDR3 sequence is CASRLTEGATGGINEQFF.

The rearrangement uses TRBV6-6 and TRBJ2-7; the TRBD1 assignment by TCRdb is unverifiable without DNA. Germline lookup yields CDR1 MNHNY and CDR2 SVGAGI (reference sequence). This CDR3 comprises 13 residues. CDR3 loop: CASSSGQTYEQYF.

CDR3 in amino acids: CASSLTRSYGYTF. This chain connects TRBV5-6 to TRBJ1-2. CDR3 length: 13 amino acids. Germline V gene data show CDR1 as SGHDT and CDR2 as YYEEEE.

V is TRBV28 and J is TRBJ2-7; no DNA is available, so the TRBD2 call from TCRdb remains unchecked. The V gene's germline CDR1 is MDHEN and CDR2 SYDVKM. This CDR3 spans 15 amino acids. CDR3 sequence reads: CASSLFWAGDGEQYF.

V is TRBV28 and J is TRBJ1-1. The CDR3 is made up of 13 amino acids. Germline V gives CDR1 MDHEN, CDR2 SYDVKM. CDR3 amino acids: CASGPLGNTEAFF.

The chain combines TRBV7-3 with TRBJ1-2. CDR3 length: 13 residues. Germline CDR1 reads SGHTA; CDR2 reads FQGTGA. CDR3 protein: CASSLMASYGYTF.

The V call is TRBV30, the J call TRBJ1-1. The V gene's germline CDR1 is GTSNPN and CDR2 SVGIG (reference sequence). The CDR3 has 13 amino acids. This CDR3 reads CAWSVQRDTEAFF.

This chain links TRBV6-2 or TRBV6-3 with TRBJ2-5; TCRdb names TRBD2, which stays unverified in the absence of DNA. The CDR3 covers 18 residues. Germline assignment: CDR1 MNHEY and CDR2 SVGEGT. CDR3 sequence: CASSYAETGTSVWKTQYF.

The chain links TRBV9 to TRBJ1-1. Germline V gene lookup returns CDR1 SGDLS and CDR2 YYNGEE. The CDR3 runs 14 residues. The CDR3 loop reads CASSGGPDDTEAFF.

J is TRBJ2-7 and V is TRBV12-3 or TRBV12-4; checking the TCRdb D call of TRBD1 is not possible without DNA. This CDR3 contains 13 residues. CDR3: CASSLSMGAEQYF.

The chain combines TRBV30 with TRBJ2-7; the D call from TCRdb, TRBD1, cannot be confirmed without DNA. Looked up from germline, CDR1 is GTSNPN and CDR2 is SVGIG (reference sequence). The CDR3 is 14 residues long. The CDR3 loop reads CAWSVIGGRYEQYF.

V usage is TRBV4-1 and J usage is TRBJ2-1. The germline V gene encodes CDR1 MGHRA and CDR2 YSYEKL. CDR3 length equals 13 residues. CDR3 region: CASSQVADNEQFF.

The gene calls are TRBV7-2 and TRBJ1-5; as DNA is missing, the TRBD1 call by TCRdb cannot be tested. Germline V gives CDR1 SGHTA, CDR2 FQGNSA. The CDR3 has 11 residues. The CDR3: CAPGWVQPQHF.

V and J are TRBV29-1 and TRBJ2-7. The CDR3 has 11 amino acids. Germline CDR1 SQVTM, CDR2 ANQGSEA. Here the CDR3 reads CSCRGSYEQYF.

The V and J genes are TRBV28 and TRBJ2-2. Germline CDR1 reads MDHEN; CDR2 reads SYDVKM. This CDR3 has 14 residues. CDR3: CASSFFRFTGELFF. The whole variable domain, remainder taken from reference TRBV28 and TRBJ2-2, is DVKVTQSSRYLVKRTGEKVFLECVQDMDHENMFWYRQDPGLGLRLIYFSYDVKMKEKGDIPEGYSVSREKKERFSLILESASTNQTSMYLCASSFFRFTGELFFGEGSRLTVL.

The CDR3 is CASSYGEAGELFF. This sequence joins TRBV6-5 and TRBJ2-2; TCRdb selects TRBD2, and the lack of DNA leaves this call unchecked. The V gene's germline CDR1 is MNHEY and CDR2 SVGAGI. The CDR3 runs to 13 residues.

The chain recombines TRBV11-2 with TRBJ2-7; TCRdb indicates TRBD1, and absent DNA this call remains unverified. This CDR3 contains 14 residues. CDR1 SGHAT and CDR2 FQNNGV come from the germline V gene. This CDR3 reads CASSPTGGSYEQYF.

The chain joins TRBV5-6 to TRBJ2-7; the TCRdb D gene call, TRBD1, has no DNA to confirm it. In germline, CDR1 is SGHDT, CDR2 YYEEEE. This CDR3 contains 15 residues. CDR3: CASSSTDRLSYEQYF.

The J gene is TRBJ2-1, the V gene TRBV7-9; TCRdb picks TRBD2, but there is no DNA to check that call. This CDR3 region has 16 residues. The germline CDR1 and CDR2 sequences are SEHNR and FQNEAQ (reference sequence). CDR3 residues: CAGDLTRTSGYNEQFF.

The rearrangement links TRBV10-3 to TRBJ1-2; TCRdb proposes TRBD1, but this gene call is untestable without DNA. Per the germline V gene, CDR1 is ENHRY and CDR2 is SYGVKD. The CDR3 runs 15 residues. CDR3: CAISDPDSANYGYTF.